This TCR beta chain originates from a study of CD8 T cells in Susac syndrome. The CDR3 totals 10 residues. After removal of 3 bases from V and 11 bases from J, the junction contained 3 bases not matched to a gene. Germline CDR1 and CDR2: DFQATT and SNEGSKA (reference sequence). Study-wide findings and caveats: As the study acknowledged, the number of individuals in its TCR sequencing and HLA analysis was relatively small.

Comment on this clonotype: As yet, its antigen is unknown.

Negative isolation was used for CD8+ and CD4+ T cells and FACS enrichment for TEMRA cells. Random hexamers were used to reverse transcribe the RNA input (about 0.5 to 1 ug). TCRdb recomputed calls from the immunoSEQ multiplex PCR reads with MiXCR, one row per CDR3 protein. There are around 140,000 distinct CDR3 sequences in the sample; 85% to 95% occur only once, and 0.11% lies in the top ten. The sequence was obtained from a human donor with multiple sclerosis. The V and J genes are TRBV20-1 and TRBJ1-1, with TRBD1 identical over 7 bases. The sequenced material came from CD4+ T cells from PBMCs. Here the CDR3 DNA reads TGCAGTGCTAGGGGGACAGCGGCTTTCTTT. As protein: CSARGTAAFF.